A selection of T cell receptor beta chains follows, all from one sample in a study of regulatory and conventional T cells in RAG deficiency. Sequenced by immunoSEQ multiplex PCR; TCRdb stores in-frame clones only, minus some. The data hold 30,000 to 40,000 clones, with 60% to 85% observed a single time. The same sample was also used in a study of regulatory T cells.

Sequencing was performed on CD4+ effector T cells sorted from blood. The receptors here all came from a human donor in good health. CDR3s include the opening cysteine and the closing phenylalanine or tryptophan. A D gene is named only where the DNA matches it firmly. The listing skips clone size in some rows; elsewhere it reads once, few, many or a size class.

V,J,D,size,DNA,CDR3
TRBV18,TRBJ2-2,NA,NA,TGTGCCAGCTCACCGCGACAGAATCCGAACACCGGGGAGCTGTTTTTT,CASSPRQNPNTGELFF
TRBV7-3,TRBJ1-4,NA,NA,TGTGCCAGCAGCTTCGGCCCGGGGGAAAAACTGTTTTTT,CASSFGPGEKLFF
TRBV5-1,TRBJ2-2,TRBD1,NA,TGCGCCAGCAGGCGGACAGGGAACACCGGGGAGCTGTTTTTT,CASRRTGNTGELFF
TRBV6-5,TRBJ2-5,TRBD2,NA,TGTGCCAGCAGTTACTCGACTAGCGGGGGTATAGAGACCCAGTACTTC,CASSYSTSGGIETQYF
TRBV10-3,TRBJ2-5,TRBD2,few,TGTGCCATCAGTGAGTTAGCGGGTGGAGAGACCCAGTACTTC,CAISELAGGETQYF
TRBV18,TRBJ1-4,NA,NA,TGTGCCAGCTCACCACCGACGGGGATGCGGGAAAAACTGTTTTTT,CASSPPTGMREKLFF
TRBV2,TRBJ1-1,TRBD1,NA,TGTGCCAGCAGCCGACAGGGGCGGGACACTGAAGCTTTCTTT,CASSRQGRDTEAFF
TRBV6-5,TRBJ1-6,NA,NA,TGTGCCAGCAGTTACCAGGGTAGTTATAATTCACCCCTCCACTTT,CASSYQGSYNSPLHF
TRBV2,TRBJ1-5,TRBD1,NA,TGTGCCAGCACAAGAGACAGGGGCGGGAGTCAGCCCCAGCATTTT,CASTRDRGGSQPQHF
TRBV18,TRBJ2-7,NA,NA,TGTGCCAGCTCATCAACCAGGGACGAGCAGTACTTC,CASSSTRDEQYF
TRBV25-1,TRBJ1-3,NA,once,TGTGCCAGCAGTGGGGATCAGGGAGCAAACACCATATATTTT,CASSGDQGANTIYF
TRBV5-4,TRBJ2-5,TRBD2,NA,TGTGCCAGCAGCTTGTCGTCGGGGGGAGAGACCCAGTACTTC,CASSLSSGGETQYF
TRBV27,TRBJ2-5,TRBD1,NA,TGTGCGACAGGGGTGGGGGGCCTCCAGGAGACCCAGTACTTC,CATGVGGLQETQYF
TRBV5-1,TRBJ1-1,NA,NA,TGCGCCAGCAGCCCTGGGGCAGTCAAAATGAACACTGAAGCTTTCTTT,CASSPGAVKMNTEAFF
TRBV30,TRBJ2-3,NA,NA,TGTGCCTGGAGTGGGGCCTATAGGCGCAGCACAGATACGCAGTATTTT,CAWSGAYRRSTDTQYF
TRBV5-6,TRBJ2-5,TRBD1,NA,TGTGCCAGCAGTTTGAGACAGGGGGCGCGGGAGACCCAGTACTTC,CASSLRQGARETQYF
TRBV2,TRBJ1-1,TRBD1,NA,TGTGCCAGCAGGGAAGACAGGGTTAACACTGAAGCTTTCTTT,CASREDRVNTEAFF